This T cell receptor beta chain was observed in a study of Ad26.COV2.S vaccination and SARS-CoV-2 variants. Overall study: Within the COV1001 Ad26.COV2.S trial arm, the donor was enrolled.

Losses at the gene ends were 1 base for V and 0 bases for J; bases not matched to a gene: 7. This CDR3 is 17 amino acids long. Germline CDR1 is LGHNA and CDR2 is YNFKEQ. Notes on the study in general: The TCR breadth and depth analyses may have produced an underestimate of total T cell responses.

Concerning this clone: Its antigen is as yet unknown.

Clones were read by immunoSEQ multiplex PCR, and TCRdb kept only the in-frame ones, dropping some. This table has 200,000 to 300,000 clones, around 89% appearing once. Treatment specified: over 15 received Ad26.COV2.S at low or high dose, single or two shots; roughly five received placebo; per-sample allocation not given. After the first vaccine or placebo injection, samples were drawn on day 63. This rearrangement joins TRBV4-2 to TRBJ2-3; 7 positions agree with TRBD1. The sequence was collected from a person between 18 and 59 years old who received the Ad26.COV2.S COVID-19 vaccine or a placebo. Sequencing used peripheral blood, obtained in a trial of Ad26.COV2.S vaccine versus placebo. The CDR3 nucleotides are TGTGCCAGCAGCCAAGCGGCGACAGGGCCTAGCACAGATACGCAGTATTTT. This gives the protein CASSQAATGPSTDTQYF.